The T cell receptor (beta chain) under discussion was sequenced for a study of cytomegalovirus exposure and HLA in healthy donors. PCR primers comprised 60 Vbeta and 13 Jbeta primers. Assay: immunoSEQ multiplex PCR; the TCRdb copy retains only in-frame clones and omits some. The sample yields more than 65,000 clones, of which the top ten take up approximately 2.9%. About this clone: The target antigen is unknown.

Germline V CDR1 and CDR2: LGHNA, YNFKEQ. This CDR3 is 17 amino acids long. J lost 3 bases, V lost 0 bases, and 9 bases had no gene match. Study-wide results and caveats: A cluster of highly shared sequence variants was likely a sequencing artifact.

The sample consisted of PBMCs. The chain carries TRBV4-2 and TRBJ2-3; 7 nucleotides align to TRBD1. This clonotype was obtained from a man in his forties in good health and CMV-seronegative. CDR3 nucleotides: TGTGCCAGCAGCCAAGATCTTAAGGGGGCGTTTACAGATACGCAGTATTTT. It codes for CASSQDLKGAFTDTQYF.